This TCR beta chain originates from a study of control samples from healthy donors and cancer patients. Germline CDR1 reads MNHEY; CDR2 reads SVGAGI. Trimming cost V 4 bases and J 6 bases, with 9 bases left between them. The CDR3 runs 12 residues. Assay: immunoSEQ multiplex PCR; the TCRdb copy retains only in-frame clones and omits some. The sample records 150,000 to 180,000 clones, approximately 94% being singletons. What was sequenced was blood. This clonotype was sampled from a man in his forties or fifties in good health. J is TRBJ1-1 and V is TRBV6-5, with D hard to call. The CDR3 is CASSWASAEAFF. CDR3 bases: TGTGCCAGCAGTTGGGCATCGGCTGAAGCTTTCTTT.